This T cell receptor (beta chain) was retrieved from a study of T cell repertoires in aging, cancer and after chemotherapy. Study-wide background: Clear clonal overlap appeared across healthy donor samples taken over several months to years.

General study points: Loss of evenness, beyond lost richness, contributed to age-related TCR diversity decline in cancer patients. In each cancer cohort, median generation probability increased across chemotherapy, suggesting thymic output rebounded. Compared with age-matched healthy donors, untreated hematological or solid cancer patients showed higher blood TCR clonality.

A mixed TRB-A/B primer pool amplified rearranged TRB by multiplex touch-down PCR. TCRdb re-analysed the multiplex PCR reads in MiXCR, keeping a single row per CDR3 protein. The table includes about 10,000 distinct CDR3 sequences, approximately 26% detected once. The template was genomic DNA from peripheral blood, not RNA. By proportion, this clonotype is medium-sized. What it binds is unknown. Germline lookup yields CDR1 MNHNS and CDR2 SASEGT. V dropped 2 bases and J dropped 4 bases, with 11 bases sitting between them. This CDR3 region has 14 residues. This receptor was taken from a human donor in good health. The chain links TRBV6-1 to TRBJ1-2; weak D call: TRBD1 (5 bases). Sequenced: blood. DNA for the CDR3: TGTGCCAGCAGTGAAACCGTCGGGGCCTATGGCTACACCTTC. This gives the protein CASSETVGAYGYTF.